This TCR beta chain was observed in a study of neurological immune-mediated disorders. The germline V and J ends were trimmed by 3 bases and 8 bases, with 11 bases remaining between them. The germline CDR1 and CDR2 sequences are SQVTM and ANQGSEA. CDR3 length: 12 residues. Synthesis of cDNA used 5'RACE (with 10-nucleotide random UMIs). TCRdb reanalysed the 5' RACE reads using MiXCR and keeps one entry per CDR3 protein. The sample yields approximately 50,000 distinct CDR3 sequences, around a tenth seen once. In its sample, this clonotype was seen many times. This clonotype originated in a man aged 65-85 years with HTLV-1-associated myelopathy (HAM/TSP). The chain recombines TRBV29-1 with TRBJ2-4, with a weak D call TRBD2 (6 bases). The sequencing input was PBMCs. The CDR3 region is CSVEKGGDIQYF. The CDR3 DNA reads TGCAGCGTTGAGAAGGGCGGGGACATTCAGTACTTC.